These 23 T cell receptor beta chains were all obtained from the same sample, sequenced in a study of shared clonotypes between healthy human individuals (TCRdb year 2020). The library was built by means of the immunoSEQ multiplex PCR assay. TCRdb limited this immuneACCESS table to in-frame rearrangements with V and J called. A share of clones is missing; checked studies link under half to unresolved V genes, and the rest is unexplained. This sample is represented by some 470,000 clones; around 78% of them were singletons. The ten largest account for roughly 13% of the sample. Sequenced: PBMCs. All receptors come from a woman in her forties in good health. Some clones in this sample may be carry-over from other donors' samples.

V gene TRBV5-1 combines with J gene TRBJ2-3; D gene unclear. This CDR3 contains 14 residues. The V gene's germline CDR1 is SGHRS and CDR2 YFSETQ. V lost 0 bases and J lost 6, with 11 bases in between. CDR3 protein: CASSLERSGDTQYF. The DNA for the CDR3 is TGCGCCAGCAGCTTGGAACGGTCGGGCGATACGCAGTATTTT.

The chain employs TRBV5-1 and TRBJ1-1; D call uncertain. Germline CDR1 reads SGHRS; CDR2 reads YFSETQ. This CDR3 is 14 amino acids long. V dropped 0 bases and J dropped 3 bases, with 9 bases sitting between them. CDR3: CASSLAEADTEAFF. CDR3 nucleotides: TGCGCCAGCAGCTTGGCCGAAGCAGACACTGAAGCTTTCTTT.

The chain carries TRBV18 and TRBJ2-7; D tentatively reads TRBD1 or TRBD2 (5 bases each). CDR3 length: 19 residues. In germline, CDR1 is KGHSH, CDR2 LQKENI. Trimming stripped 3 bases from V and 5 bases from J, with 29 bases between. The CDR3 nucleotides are TGTGCCAGCTCACCTTTACCGAGGGGCAGCAGTCTTCGCGAGGACGAGCAGTACTTC. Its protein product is CASSPLPRGSSLREDEQYF.

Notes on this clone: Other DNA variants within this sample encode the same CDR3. In DNA, the CDR3 is TGTGCCAGCAGTTCGCCGCGACTAGCGGGAGAAGAGACCCAGTACTTC. This encodes CASSSPRLAGEETQYF. V usage is TRBV28 and J usage is TRBJ2-5; 12 bases agree with TRBD2. Losses at the gene ends were 4 bases for V and 3 bases for J; bases not matched to a gene: 6. The CDR3 length is 16 residues. The germline V gene encodes CDR1 MDHEN and CDR2 SYDVKM. The full variable domain, in which reference TRBV28 and TRBJ2-5 provide the parts outside the CDR3, is DVKVTQSSRYLVKRTGEKVFLECVQDMDHENMFWYRQDPGLGLRLIYFSYDVKMKEKGDIPEGYSVSREKKERFSLILESASTNQTSMYLCASSSPRLAGEETQYFGPGTRLLVL.

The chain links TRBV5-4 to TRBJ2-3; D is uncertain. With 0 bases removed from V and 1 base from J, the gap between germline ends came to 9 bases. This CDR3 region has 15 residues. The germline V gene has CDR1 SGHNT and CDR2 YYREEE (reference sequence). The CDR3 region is CASSLDSLGTDTQYF. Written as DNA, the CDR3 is TGTGCCAGCAGCTTGGACAGTCTTGGCACAGATACGCAGTATTTT.

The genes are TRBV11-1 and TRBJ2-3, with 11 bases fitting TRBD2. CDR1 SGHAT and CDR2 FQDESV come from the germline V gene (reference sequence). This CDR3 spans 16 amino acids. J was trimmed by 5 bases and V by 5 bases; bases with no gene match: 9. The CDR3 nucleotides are TGTGCCAGCAGCGGCCGACTAGCGGGAAGGGTAGATACGCAGTATTTT. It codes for CASSGRLAGRVDTQYF.

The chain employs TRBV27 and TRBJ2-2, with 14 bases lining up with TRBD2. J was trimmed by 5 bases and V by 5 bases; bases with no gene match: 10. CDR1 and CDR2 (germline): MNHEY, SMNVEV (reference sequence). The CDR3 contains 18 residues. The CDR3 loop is CASSPELGLAGVTGELFF. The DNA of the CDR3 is TGTGCCAGCAGTCCCGAGCTGGGACTAGCGGGAGTTACCGGGGAGCTGTTTTTT.

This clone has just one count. The CDR3 nucleotides are TGCAGCGTTGAAAGGGGGGCTAGCGGGAGTGGTGAGCAGTACTTC. It yields the protein CSVERGASGSGEQYF. The genes are TRBV29-1 and TRBJ2-7; 10 bases are shared with TRBD2. This CDR3 comprises 15 residues. Germline V gives CDR1 SQVTM, CDR2 ANQGSEA. With 2 bases clipped from V and 7 bases from J, the junction kept 11 bases outside the gene matches.

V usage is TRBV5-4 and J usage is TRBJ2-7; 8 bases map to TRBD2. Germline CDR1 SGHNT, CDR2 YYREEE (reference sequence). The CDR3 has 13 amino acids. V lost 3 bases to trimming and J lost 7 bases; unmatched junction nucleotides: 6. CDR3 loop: CASSYPSGREQYF. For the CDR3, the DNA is TGTGCCAGCAGCTACCCTAGCGGGCGGGAGCAGTACTTC.

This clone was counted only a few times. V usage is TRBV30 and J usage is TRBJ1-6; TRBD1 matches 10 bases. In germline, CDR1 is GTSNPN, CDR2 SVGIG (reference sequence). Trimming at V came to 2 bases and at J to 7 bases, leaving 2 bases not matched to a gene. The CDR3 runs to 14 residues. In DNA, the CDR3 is TGTGCCTGGAGTATGGGACAGGGGAATTCACCCCTCCACTTT. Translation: CAWSMGQGNSPLHF.

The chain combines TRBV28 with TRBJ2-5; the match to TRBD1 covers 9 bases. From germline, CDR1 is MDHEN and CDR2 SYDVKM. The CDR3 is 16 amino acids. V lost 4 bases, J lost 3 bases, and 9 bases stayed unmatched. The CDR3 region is CASSWRGDRVKETQYF. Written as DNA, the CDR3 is TGTGCCAGCAGTTGGCGCGGGGACAGGGTCAAAGAGACCCAGTACTTC.

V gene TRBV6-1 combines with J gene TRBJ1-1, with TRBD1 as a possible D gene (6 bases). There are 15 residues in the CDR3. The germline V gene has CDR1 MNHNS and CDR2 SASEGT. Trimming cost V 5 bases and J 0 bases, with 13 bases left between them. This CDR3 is CASSTRQVLNTEAFF. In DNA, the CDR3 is TGTGCCAGCAGTACCCGACAGGTACTGAACACTGAAGCTTTCTTT.

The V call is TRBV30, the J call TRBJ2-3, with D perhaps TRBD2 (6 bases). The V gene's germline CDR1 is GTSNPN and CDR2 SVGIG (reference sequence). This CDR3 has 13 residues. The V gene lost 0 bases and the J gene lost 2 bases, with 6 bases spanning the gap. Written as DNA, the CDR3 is TGTGCCTGGAGTGTGGGACTCACAGATACGCAGTATTTT. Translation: CAWSVGLTDTQYF.

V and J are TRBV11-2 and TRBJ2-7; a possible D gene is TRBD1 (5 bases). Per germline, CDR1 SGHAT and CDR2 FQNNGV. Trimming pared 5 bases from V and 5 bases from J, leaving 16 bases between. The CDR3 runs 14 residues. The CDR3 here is CASSPGAYFDEQYF. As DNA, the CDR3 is TGTGCCAGCAGCCCTGGGGCTTATTTCGACGAGCAGTACTTC.

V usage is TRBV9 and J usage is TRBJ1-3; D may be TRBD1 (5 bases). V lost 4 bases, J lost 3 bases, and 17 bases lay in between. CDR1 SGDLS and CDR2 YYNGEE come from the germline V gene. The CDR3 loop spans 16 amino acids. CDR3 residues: CASSPSGTRVGNTIYF. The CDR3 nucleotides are TGTGCCAGCAGCCCCTCCGGGACGCGGGTTGGAAACACCATATATTTT.

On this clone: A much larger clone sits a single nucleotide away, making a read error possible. CDR3 sequence (DNA): TGCGCCAGCAGCCCCACCGGGGAGGGGGAAAAACCGTTTTTT. Encoded protein: CASSPTGEGEKPFF. V is TRBV4-3 and J is TRBJ1-4, with D possibly being TRBD1 (6 bases). CDR3 size: 14 residues. Germline V gene sequence: CDR1 LGHNA, CDR2 YSLEER.

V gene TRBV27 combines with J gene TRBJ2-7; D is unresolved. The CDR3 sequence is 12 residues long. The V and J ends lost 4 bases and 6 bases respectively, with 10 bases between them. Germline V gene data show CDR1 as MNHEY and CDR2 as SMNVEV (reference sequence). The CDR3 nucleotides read TGTGCCAGCAGTTATGGGGTGGGCGAGCAGTACTTC. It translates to CASSYGVGEQYF.

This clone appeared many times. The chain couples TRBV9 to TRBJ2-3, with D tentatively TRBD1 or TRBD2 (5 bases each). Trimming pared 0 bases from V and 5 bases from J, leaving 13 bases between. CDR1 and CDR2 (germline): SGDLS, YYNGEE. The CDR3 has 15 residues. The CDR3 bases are TGTGCCAGCAGCGTAGAAGGGACGGACGGAGATACGCAGTATTTT. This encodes CASSVEGTDGDTQYF.

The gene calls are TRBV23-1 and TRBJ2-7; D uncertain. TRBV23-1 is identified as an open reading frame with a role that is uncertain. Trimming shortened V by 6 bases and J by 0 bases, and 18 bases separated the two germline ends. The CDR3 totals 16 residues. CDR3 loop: CASSLAVHQSSYEQYF. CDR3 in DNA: TGCGCCAGCAGCCTTGCGGTACATCAGAGCTCCTACGAGCAGTACTTC.

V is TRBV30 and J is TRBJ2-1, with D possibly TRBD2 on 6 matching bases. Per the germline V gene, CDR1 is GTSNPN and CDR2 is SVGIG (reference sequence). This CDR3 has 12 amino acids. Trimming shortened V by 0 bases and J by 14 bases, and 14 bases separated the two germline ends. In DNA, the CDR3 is TGTGCCTGGAGTGTCGGTGGGAGGTGGGAGTTCTTC. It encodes CAWSVGGRWEFF.

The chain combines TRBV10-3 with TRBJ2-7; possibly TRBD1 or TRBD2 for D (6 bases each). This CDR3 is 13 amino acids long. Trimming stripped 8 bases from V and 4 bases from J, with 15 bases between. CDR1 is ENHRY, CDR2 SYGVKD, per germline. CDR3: CAIGIGGGYEQYF. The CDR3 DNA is TGTGCCATCGGGATTGGAGGGGGTTACGAGCAGTACTTC.

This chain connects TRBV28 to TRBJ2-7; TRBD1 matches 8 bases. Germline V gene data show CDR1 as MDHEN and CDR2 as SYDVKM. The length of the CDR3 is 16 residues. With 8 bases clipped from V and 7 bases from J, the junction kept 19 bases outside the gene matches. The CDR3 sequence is CASPPPSGTGSWEQYF. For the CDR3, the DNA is TGTGCCAGCCCGCCGCCCTCCGGGACAGGTTCGTGGGAGCAGTACTTC.

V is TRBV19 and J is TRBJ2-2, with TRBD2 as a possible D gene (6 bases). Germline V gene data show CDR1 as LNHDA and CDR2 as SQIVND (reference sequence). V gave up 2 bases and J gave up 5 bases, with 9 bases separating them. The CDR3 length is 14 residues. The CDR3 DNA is TGTGCCAGTAGTATATCTGCGGGGACCGGGGAGCTGTTTTTT. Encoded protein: CASSISAGTGELFF.